The 7 T cell receptor beta chains below were found in one sample sequenced in a study of early T cells in non-severe SARS-CoV-2 infection. MiXCR was run by TCRdb on the 5' RACE reads, yielding one entry per CDR3 protein. This sample yields some 73,000 distinct CDR3 sequences, of which over 9.5% are seen a single time; around 3.5% belongs to the top ten. Input material: whole blood. The receptor source for this set is an adult who was a healthcare worker with PCR-confirmed SARS-CoV-2 infection or an uninfected control (not recorded which).

This clonotype has a count of ten or more. The chain is built from TRBV28 and TRBJ1-5; D is unclear. Per germline, CDR1 MDHEN and CDR2 SYDVKM. Trimming removed 4 bases from V and 3 bases from J, with 16 bases in between. CDR3 size: 16 residues. Written as DNA, the CDR3 is TGTGCCAGCAGTTCCCCTGGGCTAGGCTACAATCAGCCCCAGCATTTT. Translation: CASSSPGLGYNQPQHF.

The rearrangement joins TRBV29-1 to TRBJ1-1; no clear D. V shed 4 bases and J shed 1 base, with 7 bases lying between them. This CDR3 has 12 amino acids. The germline CDR1 and CDR2 sequences are SQVTM and ANQGSEA. CDR3 protein: CSVVPGNTEAFF. The CDR3 DNA reads as TGCAGCGTTGTTCCGGGGAACACTGAAGCTTTCTTT.

This clonotype came up a few times. One end of the junction varies from germline; a read error may be responsible. The chain has TRBV18 and TRBJ1-1, with D perhaps matching TRBD1 (6 bases). This CDR3 comprises 13 residues. CDR1 is KGHSH, CDR2 LQKENI, per germline. CDR3 bases: TGTGCCAGCTCACCTCAGGGGAACGCTGAAGCTTTCTTT. Amino acid sequence: CASSPQGNAEAFF.

This clonotype was found a few times. The chain employs TRBV28 and TRBJ2-5; a possible D gene is TRBD2 (5 bases). CDR3 length: 12 residues. Trimming took off 8 bases at V and 1 base at J, with 8 bases between the two ends. CDR1 is MDHEN and CDR2 is SYDVKM in the germline V gene. This chain's CDR3 is CASESGQETQYF. The CDR3 DNA reads as TGTGCCAGCGAGAGCGGCCAAGAGACCCAGTACTTC.

In its sample, this clonotype was seen many times. The chain joins TRBV4-1 to TRBJ2-5; tentative D call: TRBD1 (6 bases). Germline CDR1 is MGHRA and CDR2 is YSYEKL. This CDR3 comprises 16 residues. V was clipped by 4 bases and J by 1 base, with 16 bases between them. CDR3: CASSRSGTLIQETQYF. The CDR3 coding sequence is TGCGCCAGCAGCCGATCCGGGACACTGATCCAAGAGACCCAGTACTTC.

This clonotype was counted ten times or more. The chain recombines TRBV6-6 with TRBJ2-1, with 10 bases identical to TRBD2. The germline gives CDR1 MNHNY, CDR2 SVGAGI (reference sequence). The CDR3 contains 14 residues. The trim removed 5 bases at V and 7 bases at J, leaving 5 bases unmatched. CDR3 nucleotide sequence: TGTGCCAGCAGTAGCGGGAGGGCCAAAAATGAGCAGTTCTTC. Translation: CASSSGRAKNEQFF.

This clonotype has a handful of counts. The V and J genes are TRBV6-6 and TRBJ1-1; no clear D gene. The CDR3 spans 14 residues. Germline-derived CDR1 and CDR2 are MNHNY and SVGAGI (reference sequence). V was trimmed by 6 bases and J by 4 bases, leaving 15 bases between them. The CDR3 region has the DNA TGTGCCAGCAGAGACATATCAGGCGGCACTGAAGCTTTCTTT. This sequence encodes CASRDISGGTEAFF.